This entry describes one T cell receptor (beta chain). The target antigen is unknown. The second PCR ran 7 to 11 cycles with a sample-barcoded 5' primer and J-beta primers. Every cDNA molecule carried a tag from a template-switch adaptor bearing 12 random nucleotides. TCRdb independently ran MiXCR on the 5' RACE reads; one entry per CDR3 protein. The repertoire holds 700,000 to 950,000 distinct CDR3 sequences, with more than 40% as singletons. The data were obtained in a study of blood T cells in healthy people across ages. In germline, CDR1 is SGDLS, CDR2 YYNGEE. V shed 2 bases and J shed 4 bases, with 10 bases lying between them. This CDR3 has 14 amino acids. Study results and caveats: The unknown donor CMV status may have confounded expanded clonotype changes. Diversity figures based on one million T cells were deemed too low.

This rearrangement joins TRBV9 to TRBJ1-3; D not resolved. Sequenced input: blood. This clonotype originated in an older woman in good health. The CDR3 DNA sequence: TGTGCCAGCAGCGTGCCGGGGTACGGAAACACCATATATTTT. Protein: CASSVPGYGNTIYF.